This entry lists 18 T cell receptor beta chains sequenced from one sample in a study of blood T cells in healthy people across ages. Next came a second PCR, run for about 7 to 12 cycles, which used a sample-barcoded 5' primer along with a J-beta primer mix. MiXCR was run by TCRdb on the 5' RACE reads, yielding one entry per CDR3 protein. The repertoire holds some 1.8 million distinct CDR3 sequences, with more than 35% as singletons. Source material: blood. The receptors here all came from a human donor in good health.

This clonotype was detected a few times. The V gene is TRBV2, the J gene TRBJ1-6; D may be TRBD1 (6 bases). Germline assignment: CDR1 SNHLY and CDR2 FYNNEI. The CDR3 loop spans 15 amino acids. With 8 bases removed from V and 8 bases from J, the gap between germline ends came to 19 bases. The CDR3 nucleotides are TGTGCCAGCTGCCCCGACAGGCCAGCCTATTCACCCCTCCACTTT. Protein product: CASCPDRPAYSPLHF.

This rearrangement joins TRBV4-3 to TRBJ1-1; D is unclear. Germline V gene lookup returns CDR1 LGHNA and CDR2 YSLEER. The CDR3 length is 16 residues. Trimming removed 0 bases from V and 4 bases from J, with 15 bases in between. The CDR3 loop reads CASSQETYGVSTEAFF. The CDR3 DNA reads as TGCGCCAGCAGCCAAGAGACCTACGGGGTTAGCACTGAAGCTTTCTTT.

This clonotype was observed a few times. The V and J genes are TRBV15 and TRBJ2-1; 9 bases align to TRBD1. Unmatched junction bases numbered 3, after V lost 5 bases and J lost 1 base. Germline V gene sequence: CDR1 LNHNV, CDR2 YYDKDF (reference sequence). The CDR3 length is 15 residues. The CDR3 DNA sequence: TGTGCCACCAGCGGGACAGGGTCTTCCTACAATGAGCAGTTCTTC. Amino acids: CATSGTGSSYNEQFF.

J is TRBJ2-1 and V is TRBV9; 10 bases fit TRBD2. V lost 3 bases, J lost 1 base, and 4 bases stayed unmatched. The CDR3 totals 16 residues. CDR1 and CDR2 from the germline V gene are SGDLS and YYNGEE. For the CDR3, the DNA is TGTGCCAGCAGCGCTAGCGGGGGCACATCCTACAATGAGCAGTTCTTC. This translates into CASSASGGTSYNEQFF.

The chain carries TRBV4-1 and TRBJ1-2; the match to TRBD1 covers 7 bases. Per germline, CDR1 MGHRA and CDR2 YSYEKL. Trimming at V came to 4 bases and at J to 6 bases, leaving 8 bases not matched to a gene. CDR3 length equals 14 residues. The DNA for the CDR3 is TGCGCCAGCAGCCCCCTACAGGGGACGGATGGCTACACCTTC. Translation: CASSPLQGTDGYTF.

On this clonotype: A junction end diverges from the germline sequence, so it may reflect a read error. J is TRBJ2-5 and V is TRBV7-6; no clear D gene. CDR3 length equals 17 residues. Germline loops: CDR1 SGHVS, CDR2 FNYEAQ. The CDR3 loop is CVSSLYQQTLSGETQYF. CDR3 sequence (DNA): TGTGTCAGCAGCTTATATCAGCAGACCCTAAGTGGGGAGACCCAGTACTTC. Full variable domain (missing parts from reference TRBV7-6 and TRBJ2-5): GAGVSQSPRYKVTKRGQDVALRCDPISGHVSLYWYRQALGQGPEFLTYFNYEAQQDKSGLPNDRFSAERPEGSISTLTIQRTEQRDSAMYRCVSSLYQQTLSGETQYFGPGTRLLVL.

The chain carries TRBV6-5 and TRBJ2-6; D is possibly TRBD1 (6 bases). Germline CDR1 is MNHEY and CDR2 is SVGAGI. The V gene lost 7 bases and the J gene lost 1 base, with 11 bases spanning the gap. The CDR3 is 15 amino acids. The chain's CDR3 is CASTKGGSGANVLTF. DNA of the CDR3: TGTGCCAGCACCAAAGGGGGTTCTGGGGCCAACGTCCTGACTTTC.

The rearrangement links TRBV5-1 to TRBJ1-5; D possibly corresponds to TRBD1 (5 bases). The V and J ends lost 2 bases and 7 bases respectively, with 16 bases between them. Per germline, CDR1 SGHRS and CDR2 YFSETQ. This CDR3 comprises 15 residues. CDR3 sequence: CASSFSGGIGQPQHF. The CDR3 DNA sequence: TGCGCCAGCAGCTTCAGTGGGGGGATCGGACAGCCCCAGCATTTT.

The CDR3 loop is CASSYEPTGFYEQYF. In DNA, the CDR3 is TGTGCCAGCAGTTATGAACCGACAGGGTTCTACGAGCAGTACTTC. The chain couples TRBV2 to TRBJ2-7, with 7 positions matching TRBD1. V lost 5 bases to trimming and J lost 3 bases; unmatched junction nucleotides: 10. The CDR3 has 15 amino acids. Per germline, CDR1 SNHLY and CDR2 FYNNEI.

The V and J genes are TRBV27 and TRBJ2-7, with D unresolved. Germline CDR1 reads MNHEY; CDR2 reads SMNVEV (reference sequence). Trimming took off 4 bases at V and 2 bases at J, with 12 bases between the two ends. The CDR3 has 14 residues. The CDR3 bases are TGTGCCAGCAGTTCCTACAAGGGAACCTACGAGCAGTACTTC. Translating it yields CASSSYKGTYEQYF.

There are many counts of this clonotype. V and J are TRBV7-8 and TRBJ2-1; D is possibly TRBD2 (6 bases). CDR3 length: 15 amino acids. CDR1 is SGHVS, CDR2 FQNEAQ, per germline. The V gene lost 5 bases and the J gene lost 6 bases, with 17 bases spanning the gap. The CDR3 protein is CASSKGRPPGNEQFF. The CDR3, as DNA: TGTGCCAGCAGCAAAGGGAGGCCACCAGGCAATGAGCAGTTCTTC. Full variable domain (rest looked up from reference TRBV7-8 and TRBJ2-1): GAGVSQSPRYKVAKRGQDVALRCDPISGHVSLFWYQQALGQGPEFLTYFQNEAQLDKSGLPSDRFFAERPEGSVSTLKIQRTQQEDSAVYLCASSKGRPPGNEQFFGPGTRLTVL.

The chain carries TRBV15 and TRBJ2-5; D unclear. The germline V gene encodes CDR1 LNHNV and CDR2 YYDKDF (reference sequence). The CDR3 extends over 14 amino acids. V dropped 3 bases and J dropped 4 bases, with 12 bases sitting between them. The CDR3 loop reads CATSRDRALETQYF. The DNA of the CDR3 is TGTGCCACCAGCAGGGACCGAGCCCTAGAGACCCAGTACTTC.

The CDR3 loop reads CSVPIAGGQETQYF. CDR3 DNA sequence: TGCAGCGTTCCTATAGCGGGGGGACAAGAGACCCAGTACTTC. The rearrangement links TRBV29-1 to TRBJ2-5; 10 bases agree with TRBD2. V was pared by 5 bases and J by 2 bases, with 5 bases of the junction left unmatched. The CDR3 totals 14 residues. Germline V lookup: CDR1 SQVTM, CDR2 ANQGSEA.

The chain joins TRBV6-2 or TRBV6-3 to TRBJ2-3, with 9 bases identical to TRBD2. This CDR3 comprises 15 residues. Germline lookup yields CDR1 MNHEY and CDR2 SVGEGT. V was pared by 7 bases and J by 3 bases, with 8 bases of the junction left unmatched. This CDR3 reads CASTEPGLATDTQYF. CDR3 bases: TGTGCCAGCACCGAACCGGGACTAGCAACAGATACGCAGTATTTT.

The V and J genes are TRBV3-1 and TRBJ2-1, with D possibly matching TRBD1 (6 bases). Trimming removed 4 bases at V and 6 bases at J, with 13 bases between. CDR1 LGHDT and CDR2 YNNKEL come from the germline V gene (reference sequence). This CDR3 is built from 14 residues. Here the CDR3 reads CASSLLTGFNEQFF. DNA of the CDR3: TGTGCCAGCAGCCTACTGACAGGCTTCAATGAGCAGTTCTTC.

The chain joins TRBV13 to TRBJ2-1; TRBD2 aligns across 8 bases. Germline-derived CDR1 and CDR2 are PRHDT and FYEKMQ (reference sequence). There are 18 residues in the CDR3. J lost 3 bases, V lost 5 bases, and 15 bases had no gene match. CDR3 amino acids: CASSLLLPAGANYNEQFF. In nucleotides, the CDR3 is TGTGCCAGCAGCCTATTACTCCCAGCGGGGGCCAACTACAATGAGCAGTTCTTC.

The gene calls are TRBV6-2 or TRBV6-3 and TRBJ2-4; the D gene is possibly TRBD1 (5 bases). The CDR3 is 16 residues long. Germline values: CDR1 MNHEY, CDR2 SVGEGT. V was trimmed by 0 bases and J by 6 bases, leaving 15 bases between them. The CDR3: CASSYSYKQRGNIQYF. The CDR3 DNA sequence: TGTGCCAGCAGTTACTCGTACAAGCAAAGGGGAAACATTCAGTACTTC.

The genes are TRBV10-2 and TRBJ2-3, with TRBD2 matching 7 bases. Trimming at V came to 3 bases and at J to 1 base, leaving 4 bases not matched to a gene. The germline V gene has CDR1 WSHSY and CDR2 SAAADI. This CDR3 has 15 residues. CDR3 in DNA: TGCGCCAGCAGTGACGGGGCGGGAGGCACAGATACGCAGTATTTT. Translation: CASSDGAGGTDTQYF.